This record looks at one TCR beta chain sequence and its context. Trimming removed 3 bases from V and 4 bases from J, with 12 bases in between. This CDR3 is 13 amino acids long. From germline, CDR1 is DFQATT and CDR2 SNEGSKA (reference sequence). Libraries for TCR beta were made by quantitative 5'-RACE with molecular barcodes. TCRdb analysed the 5' RACE reads with MiXCR anew, one entry per CDR3 protein. This table has about 270,000 distinct CDR3 sequences, 30% to 40% appearing once. This sample is drawn from a study of CD8 T cells in ankylosing spondylitis. This clonotype was sampled from a male donor with ankylosing spondylitis or in good health (not recorded which). Sequenced: blood, either unsorted or a sorted T cell fraction (not recorded which). This sequence joins TRBV20-1 and TRBJ2-5, with D tentatively TRBD1 or TRBD2 (6 bases each). Here the CDR3 reads CSASPWGAETQYF. The CDR3 bases are TGCAGTGCTAGCCCTTGGGGGGCAGAGACCCAGTACTTC.